This TCR beta chain was obtained from a study of T cells in Graves' hyperthyroidism and ophthalmopathy. Template material for amplifying TCR beta CDR3 regions consisted of RNA transcripts. A set of HTBI primers served as the primers for a first-round RT-PCR of the TCR CDR3. TCRdb independently ran MiXCR on the multiplex PCR reads; one entry per CDR3 protein. The repertoire has around 400,000 distinct CDR3 sequences, nearly 15% of them found once; the top ten carry roughly a fifth. V shed 0 bases and J shed 1 base, with 13 bases lying between them. CDR3 length equals 16 residues. Germline CDR1 DFQATT, CDR2 SNEGSKA (reference sequence).

The chain uses TRBV20-1 and TRBJ2-1; D not certain. Sequencing was carried out using blood. This clonotype originated in an older woman with Graves' ophthalmopathy. CDR3 nucleotides: TGCAGTGCTAGAGATATTGGGCGGCAATCCTACAATGAGCAGTTCTTC. Translation: CSARDIGRQSYNEQFF.